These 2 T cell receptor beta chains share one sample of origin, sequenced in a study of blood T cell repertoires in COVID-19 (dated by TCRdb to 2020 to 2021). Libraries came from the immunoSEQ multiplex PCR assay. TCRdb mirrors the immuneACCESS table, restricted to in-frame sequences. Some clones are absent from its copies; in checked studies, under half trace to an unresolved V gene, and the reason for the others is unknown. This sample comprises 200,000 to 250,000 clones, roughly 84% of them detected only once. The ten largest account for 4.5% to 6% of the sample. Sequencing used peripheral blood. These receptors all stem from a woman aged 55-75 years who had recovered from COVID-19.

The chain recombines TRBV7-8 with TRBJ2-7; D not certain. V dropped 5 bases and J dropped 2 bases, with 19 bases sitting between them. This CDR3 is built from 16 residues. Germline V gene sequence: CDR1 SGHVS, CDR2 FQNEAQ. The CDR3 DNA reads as TGTGCCAGCAGCCCATCCGGAGTGCGGATGACCTACGAGCAGTACTTC. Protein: CASSPSGVRMTYEQYF.

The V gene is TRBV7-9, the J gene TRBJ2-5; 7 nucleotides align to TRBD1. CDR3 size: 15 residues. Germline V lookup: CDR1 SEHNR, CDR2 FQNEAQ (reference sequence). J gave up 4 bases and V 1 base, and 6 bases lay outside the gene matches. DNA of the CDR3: TGTGCCAGCAGCTTAGGGACAGGTTTGGGAGAGACCCAGTACTTC. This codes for CASSLGTGLGETQYF.